This T cell receptor beta chain was identified in a study of follicular helper T cells after annual influenza vaccination. As for the study in general: After each seasonal flu vaccination, blood came on days 0, 7 and 28.

Some clones are missing from TCRdb's copy, which holds only in-frame ones; the method was immunoSEQ multiplex PCR. Altogether 9,500 to 13,000 clones are present, 81% being singletons, with the ten largest covering roughly 3.6%. This CDR3 is 12 amino acids long. V lost 8 bases and J 2 bases, leaving 8 bases between the germline ends. The germline V gene encodes CDR1 LNHDA and CDR2 SQIVND (reference sequence). Time point: 2015-2016 season, pre-vaccination. About this clone: What it binds is not known.

Points from the study as a whole: Productive TCRB sequences came from only roughly 9.5-22% of cells.

The clonotype comes from an adult who received the influenza vaccine. The rearrangement links TRBV19 to TRBJ2-3; D call uncertain. The input for sequencing was CXCR5+ CD38- circulating T follicular helper cells from blood, taken on the day of influenza vaccination. Noted subset: circulating Tfh, non-naive CD4+CXCR5+PD-1+ (ICOS+CD38+ or ICOS-CD38-). Here the CDR3 DNA reads TGTGCCAGTGGACCAACCACAGATACGCAGTATTTT. Translation gives CASGPTTDTQYF. The full variable domain, completed using reference TRBV19 and TRBJ2-3, is DGGITQSPKYLFRKEGQNVTLSCEQNLNHDAMYWYRQDPGQGLRLIYYSQIVNDFQKGDIAEGYSVSREKKESFPLTVTSAQKNPTAFYLCASGPTTDTQYFGPGTRLTVL.